The clone carrying this T cell receptor (beta chain) was recorded a few times. The antigen is undetermined. PCR was performed using 60 Vbeta and 13 Jbeta primers. Assay used: immunoSEQ multiplex PCR; TCRdb lists only in-frame clones, some missing. The repertoire holds 100,000 to 150,000 clones, with roughly 74% as singletons. The source of the sample is a study of cytomegalovirus exposure and HLA in healthy donors. Findings and caveats of the study: Reportedly, HLA-A and HLA-B alleles of most subjects were accurately predicted from TCR beta. Within a later analysis, the majority of CMV-associated TCR beta chains appeared HLA-restricted.

The germline gives CDR1 SGHTA, CDR2 FQGNSA. The ends lost 0 bases at V and 0 bases at J; junction bases unmatched: 8. The CDR3 contains 18 residues. This clonotype originated in a woman aged 50 to 65 in good health and CMV-seropositive. Source material: PBMCs. V gene TRBV7-2 combines with J gene TRBJ2-7; 10 bases agree with TRBD2. The CDR3 loop is CASSLAVLAGESSYEQYF. CDR3 in DNA: TGTGCCAGCAGCTTAGCCGTCCTAGCGGGGGAAAGCTCCTACGAGCAGTACTTC. The full variable domain, with the rest looked up from reference TRBV7-2 and TRBJ2-7, is GAGVSQSPSNKVTEKGKDVELRCDPISGHTALYWYRQSLGQGLEFLIYFQGNSAPDKSGLPSDRFSAERTGGSVSTLTIQRTQQEDSAVYLCASSLAVLAGESSYEQYFGPGTRLTVT.